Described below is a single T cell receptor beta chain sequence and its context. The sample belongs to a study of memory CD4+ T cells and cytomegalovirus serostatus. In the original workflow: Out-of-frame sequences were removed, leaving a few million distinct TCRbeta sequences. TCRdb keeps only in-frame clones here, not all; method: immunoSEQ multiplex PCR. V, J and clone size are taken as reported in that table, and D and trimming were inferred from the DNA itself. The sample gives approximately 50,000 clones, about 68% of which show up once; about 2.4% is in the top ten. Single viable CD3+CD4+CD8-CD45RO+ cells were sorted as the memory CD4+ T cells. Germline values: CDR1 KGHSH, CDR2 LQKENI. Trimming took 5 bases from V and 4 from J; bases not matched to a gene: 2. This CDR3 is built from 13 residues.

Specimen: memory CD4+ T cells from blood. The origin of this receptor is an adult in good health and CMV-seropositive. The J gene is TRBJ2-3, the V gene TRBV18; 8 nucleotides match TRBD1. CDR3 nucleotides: TGTGCCAGCTCAAGGACAGGGCCAGATACGCAGTATTTT. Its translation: CASSRTGPDTQYF.